This is a list of T cell receptor beta chains from one sample in a study of T cells in Graves' hyperthyroidism and ophthalmopathy. TCRdb re-called the multiplex PCR reads with MiXCR, one entry per CDR3 protein. The table includes roughly 560,000 distinct CDR3 sequences, over 12% detected once. Sequencing used blood. The origin of the receptors is a woman between 35 and 50 years old with Graves' ophthalmopathy. Both conserved end residues are part of each CDR3. The order of the fields is CDR3 length, V gene, D gene, J gene, clone size, CDR3 DNA, CDR3 protein. A D gene is named only where the DNA matches it firmly. Clone size is stated in some rows and not others, as once, few, many or a class when expanded.

>12|TRBV20-1|NA|TRBJ2-5|NA
TGCAGTGCTAGACAGGGGAAAGAGACCCAGTACTTC
CSARQGKETQYF
>15|TRBV20-1|NA|TRBJ2-7|NA
TGCAGTGCCACCCCGGGGGCCTTCGGGGGGTACGAGCAGTACTTC
CSATPGAFGGYEQYF
>12|TRBV2|NA|TRBJ2-5|many
TGTGCCAGCAGGGGCAGCGAAGAGACCCAGTACTTC
CASRGSEETQYF
>17|TRBV6-4|TRBD2|TRBJ2-2|many
TGTGCCAGCAGGGGGACTAGCGGGAGGAGTAACACCGGGGAGCTGTTTTTT
CASRGTSGRSNTGELFF
>15|TRBV2|TRBD2|TRBJ2-7|few
TGTGCCAGCAGTGAGGGACTAGCGGGAAGGTACGAGCAGTACTTC
CASSEGLAGRYEQYF
>16|TRBV3-1|TRBD2|TRBJ2-5|many
TGTGCCAGCAGCCCTTTGACTAGCGGGTACCAAGAGACCCAGTACTTC
CASSPLTSGYQETQYF
>17|TRBV2|NA|TRBJ1-2|NA
TGTGCCAGCACCCCTTCCCCCCCAGGGACGCATTTCTATGGCTACACCTTC
CASTPSPPGTHFYGYTF
>15|TRBV28|NA|TRBJ2-2|many
TGTGCCAGCAGTAGGGTACGTCCGAACACCGGGGAGCTGTTTTTT
CASSRVRPNTGELFF
>11|TRBV10-2|NA|TRBJ2-7|many
TGCGCCAGCAGTGATAACTACGAGCAGTACTTC
CASSDNYEQYF
>17|TRBV20-1|NA|TRBJ1-3|NA
TGCAGTGCTAGAGAATTTTTGGGGGACCCCTCTGGAAACACCATATATTTT
CSAREFLGDPSGNTIYF
>15|TRBV28|NA|TRBJ2-4|many
TGTGCCAGCAGTGAGCAAGCCCGGGGGAGAAACATTCAGTACTTC
CASSEQARGRNIQYF
>13|TRBV28|NA|TRBJ1-2|NA
TGTGCCAGCAGTTTTAGGGCAGGGGATGGCTACACCTTC
CASSFRAGDGYTF
>18|TRBV13|TRBD1|TRBJ2-2|NA
TGTGCCAGCAGCTTAGCGGGACAGAGGTTGGGTGCGAACGGGGAGCTGTTTTTT
CASSLAGQRLGANGELFF
>15|TRBV28|NA|TRBJ1-3|few
TGTGCCAGCAGTCCCGGGACATCTCCCGGAAACACCATATATTTT
CASSPGTSPGNTIYF
>16|TRBV11-1|TRBD2|TRBJ2-7|NA
TGTGCCAGCAGCAGTCGACTAGCGGGAGTGAGGTACGAGCAGTACTTC
CASSSRLAGVRYEQYF
>12|TRBV29-1|NA|TRBJ1-1|many
TGCAGCGTTTGGGACAAGAACACTGAAGCTTTCTTT
CSVWDKNTEAFF
>14|TRBV6-1|NA|TRBJ2-7|many
TGTGCCAGCCGTCCGGACCTTCCCTCCTACGAGCAGTACTTC
CASRPDLPSYEQYF
>15|TRBV7-2|NA|TRBJ2-7|many
TGTGCCAGCAGCTCAAAGACAGGACTCTCCTACGAGCAGTACTTC
CASSSKTGLSYEQYF
>16|TRBV6-5|TRBD1|TRBJ1-5|many
TGTGCCAGCAGTTGGACAGGGCCCTATAGCAATCAGCCCCAGCATTTT
CASSWTGPYSNQPQHF
>20|TRBV6-2/TRBV6-3|TRBD1|TRBJ1-1|many
TGTGCCAGCAGTTACCCAGTGTTCGGACAGGCGTCATCGGGGAACACTGAAGCTTTCTTT
CASSYPVFGQASSGNTEAFF
>16|TRBV6-2/TRBV6-3|NA|TRBJ2-3|many
TGTGCCAGCAGTTACTCGAGAAGTTATCGTACAGATACGCAGTATTTT
CASSYSRSYRTDTQYF
>13|TRBV28|NA|TRBJ2-5|many
TGTGCCAGCACCCCAGGCGACGGAAAGACCCAGTACTTC
CASTPGDGKTQYF
>15|TRBV2|NA|TRBJ1-4|NA
TGTGCCAGCAGCCCCGGCGGGGGCACTAATGAAAAACTGTTTTTT
CASSPGGGTNEKLFF
>14|TRBV5-1|NA|TRBJ2-5|many
TGCGCCAGCAGCCCCCGGGAAGGACAAGAGACCCAGTACTTC
CASSPREGQETQYF
>17|TRBV5-4|NA|TRBJ1-5|NA
TGTGCCAGCAGCTTGGCCCGGACAGCAACTGGCAATCAGCCCCAGCATTTT
CASSLARTATGNQPQHF
>14|TRBV20-1|NA|TRBJ1-1|few
TGCAGTGCTAGTGAAGGGGGTGTTTTACCTGAAGCTTTCTTT
CSASEGGVLPEAFF
>16|TRBV11-1|TRBD1|TRBJ1-2|NA
TGTGCCAGCAGCTTAACCTCCGGGACAGGGGGCTATGGCTACACCTTC
CASSLTSGTGGYGYTF
>15|TRBV24-1|NA|TRBJ1-2|NA
TGTGCCACCAGTGACTCGACGGACCGACATAGGGGCTACACCTTC
CATSDSTDRHRGYTF
>15|TRBV28|NA|TRBJ2-7|NA
TGTGCCAGCAGTGCGAAATGGGACGATAATTACGAGCAGTACTTC
CASSAKWDDNYEQYF
>16|TRBV27|TRBD1|TRBJ2-2|many
TGTGCCCCCCACAGGGGTCAAAAGTGGGGTGACGGGGAGCTGTTTTTT
CAPHRGQKWGDGELFF
>16|TRBV28|NA|TRBJ1-5|many
TGTGCCAGCAGTTCGTACAGGGATCGTTTTGGTCAGCCCCAGCATTTT
CASSSYRDRFGQPQHF
>13|TRBV9|NA|TRBJ1-1|few
TGTGCCAGCAGCGCCGGGTCTGTCACTGAAGCTTTCTTT
CASSAGSVTEAFF
>14|TRBV6-1|TRBD2|TRBJ2-7|many
TGTGCCAGCGCAATAGCGGGAGGGCCGGGAGAGCAGTACTTC
CASAIAGGPGEQYF
>19|TRBV12-3/TRBV12-4|TRBD1|TRBJ1-1|many
TGTGCCAGCAGTTCGCAACGACCGGGACAGGGGTTAAGTAACACTGAAGCTTTCTTT
CASSSQRPGQGLSNTEAFF
>14|TRBV30|TRBD2|TRBJ2-7|few
TGTGCCTGGAGCCTAGCGGGAGTGTCCTACGAGCAGTACTTC
CAWSLAGVSYEQYF
>13|TRBV27|NA|TRBJ1-1|many
TGTGCCAGCAGTACCATAGAGAACACTGAAGCTTTCTTT
CASSTIENTEAFF
>11|TRBV25-1|NA|TRBJ2-2|NA
TGTGTCAGCAGTGAAGTCGGGGAGCTGTTTTTT
CVSSEVGELFF
>15|TRBV7-2|NA|TRBJ2-5|NA
TGTGCCAGCAGCTTAGGGTCAGGGGAAGTTGAGACCCAGTACTTC
CASSLGSGEVETQYF
>13|TRBV28|NA|TRBJ1-1|many
TGTGCCTTTTGGACCTCTCGGGAGACTGAAGCTTTCTTT
CAFWTSRETEAFF
>14|TRBV7-2|NA|TRBJ1-6|many
TGTGCCAGCACCTCGACCGCATCCAATTCACCCCTCCACTTT
CASTSTASNSPLHF
>12|TRBV6-1|NA|TRBJ1-2|many
TGTGCCAGCAGGGGGGGGACGGAGTTAAACACCTTC
CASRGGTELNTF
>15|TRBV5-1|NA|TRBJ2-6|many
TGCGCCAGCAGCTTTGGGGGTCGTGGGGCCAACGTCCTGACTTTC
CASSFGGRGANVLTF
>14|TRBV7-6|TRBD1|TRBJ1-1|NA
TGTGCCAGCAGCCGGGACAGGGAGCACACTGAAGCTTTCTTT
CASSRDREHTEAFF
>13|TRBV29-1|NA|TRBJ2-7|few
TGCAGCGTTAGCAGACCCAACTCCTACGAGCAGTACTTC
CSVSRPNSYEQYF
>15|TRBV20-1|TRBD2|TRBJ2-7|NA
TGCAGTGCTGCTCCCCCAGGGAGGGATCTCTACGAGCAGTACTTC
CSAAPPGRDLYEQYF
>13|TRBV12-3/TRBV12-4|TRBD1|TRBJ1-1|NA
TGTGCCAGCTCTTTGGGACAGACCCTTGAAGCTTTCTTT
CASSLGQTLEAFF
>15|TRBV18|TRBD1|TRBJ2-5|few
TGTGCCAGCTCACCACCTTCAGGGACAGAAGAGACCCAGTACTTC
CASSPPSGTEETQYF
>13|TRBV20-1|TRBD2|TRBJ2-7|many
TGCAGTGCTACTAGCGGGAGTAGCTACGAGCAGTACTTC
CSATSGSSYEQYF
>14|TRBV11-1|NA|TRBJ2-5|NA
TGTGCCAGCAGCTTAGCCGGGAGCTTGGAGACCCAGTACTTC
CASSLAGSLETQYF
>12|TRBV12-5|NA|TRBJ2-7|few
TGTGCTAGTGGCCAACCCTCTGGCGAGCAGTACTTC
CASGQPSGEQYF
>17|TRBV15|TRBD1|TRBJ1-1|many
TGTGCCACCAGCATCTACCAGCGGGACAGGGTGAACACTGAAGCTTTCTTT
CATSIYQRDRVNTEAFF
>14|TRBV12-3/TRBV12-4|TRBD1|TRBJ1-1|many
TGTGCCAGCAGTACGACAGGGGTAGGAACTGAAGCTTTCTTT
CASSTTGVGTEAFF
>15|TRBV6-1|TRBD1|TRBJ2-7|NA
TGTGCCAGCAGGTCGAACAGGGGGAGCTCCTACGAGCAGTACTTC
CASRSNRGSSYEQYF
>15|TRBV6-5|TRBD1|TRBJ1-6|few
TGTGCCAGCAGTTTACCACAGGGGGACAATTCACCCCTCCACTTT
CASSLPQGDNSPLHF
>13|TRBV6-5|TRBD1|TRBJ1-2|many
TGTGCCAGCAGTAGGACAGGGAACAGCGGCTACACCTTC
CASSRTGNSGYTF